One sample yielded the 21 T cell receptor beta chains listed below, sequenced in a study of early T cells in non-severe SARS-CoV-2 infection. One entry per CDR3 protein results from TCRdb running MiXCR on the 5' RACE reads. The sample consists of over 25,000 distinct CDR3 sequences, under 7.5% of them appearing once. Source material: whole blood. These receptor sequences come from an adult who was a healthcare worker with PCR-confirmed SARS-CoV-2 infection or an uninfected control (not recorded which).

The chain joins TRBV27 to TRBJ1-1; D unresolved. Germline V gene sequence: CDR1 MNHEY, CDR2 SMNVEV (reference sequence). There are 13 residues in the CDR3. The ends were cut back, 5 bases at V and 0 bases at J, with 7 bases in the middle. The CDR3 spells CASSDELNTEAFF. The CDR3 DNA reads TGTGCCAGCAGTGACGAATTGAACACTGAAGCTTTCTTT.

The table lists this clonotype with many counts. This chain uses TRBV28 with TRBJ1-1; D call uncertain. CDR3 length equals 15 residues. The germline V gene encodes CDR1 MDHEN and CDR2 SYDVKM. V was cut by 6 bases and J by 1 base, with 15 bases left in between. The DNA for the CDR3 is TGTGCCAGCAGATTGCCCGGAGTCGGGAACACTGAAGCTTTCTTT. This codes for CASRLPGVGNTEAFF.

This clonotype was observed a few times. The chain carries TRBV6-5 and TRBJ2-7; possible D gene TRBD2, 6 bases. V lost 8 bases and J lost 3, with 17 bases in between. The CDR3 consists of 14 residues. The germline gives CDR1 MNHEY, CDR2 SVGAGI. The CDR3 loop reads CASSTGGTYYEQYF. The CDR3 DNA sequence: TGTGCCAGCTCCACCGGCGGGACCTACTACGAGCAGTACTTC.

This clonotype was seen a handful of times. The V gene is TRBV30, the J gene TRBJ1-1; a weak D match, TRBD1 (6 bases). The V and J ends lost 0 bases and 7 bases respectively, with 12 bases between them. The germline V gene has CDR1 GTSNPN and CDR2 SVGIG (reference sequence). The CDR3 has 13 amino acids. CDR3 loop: CAWSVWGLDEAFF. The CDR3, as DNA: TGTGCCTGGAGTGTTTGGGGGCTGGATGAAGCTTTCTTT.

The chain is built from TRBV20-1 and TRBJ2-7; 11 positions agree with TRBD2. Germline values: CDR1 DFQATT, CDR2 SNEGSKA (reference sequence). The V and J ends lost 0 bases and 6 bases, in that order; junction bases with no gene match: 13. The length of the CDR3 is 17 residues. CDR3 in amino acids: CSARDWVAGLAGGEQYF. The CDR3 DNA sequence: TGCAGTGCTAGAGATTGGGTCGCAGGACTAGCGGGCGGCGAGCAGTACTTC.

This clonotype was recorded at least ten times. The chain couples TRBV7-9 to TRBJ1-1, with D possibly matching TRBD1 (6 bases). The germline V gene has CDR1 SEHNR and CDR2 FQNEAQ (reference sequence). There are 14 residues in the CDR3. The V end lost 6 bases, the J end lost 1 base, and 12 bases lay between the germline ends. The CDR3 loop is CASSQGQRNTEAFF. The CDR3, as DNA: TGTGCCAGCAGTCAGGGACAAAGGAACACTGAAGCTTTCTTT.

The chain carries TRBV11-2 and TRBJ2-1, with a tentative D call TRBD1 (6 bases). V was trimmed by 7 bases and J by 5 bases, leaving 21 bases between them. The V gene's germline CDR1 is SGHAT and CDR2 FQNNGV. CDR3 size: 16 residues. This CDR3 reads CASTPEGTGIDNEQFF. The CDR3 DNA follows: TGTGCCAGCACCCCCGAAGGTACAGGGATAGACAATGAGCAGTTCTTC.

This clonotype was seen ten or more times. CDR3: CASSMQAGSYNEQFF. CDR3 bases: TGTGCCAGTAGTATGCAAGCGGGATCCTACAATGAGCAGTTCTTC. The chain combines TRBV19 with TRBJ2-1, with TRBD2 identical over 7 bases. CDR1 LNHDA and CDR2 SQIVND come from the germline V gene (reference sequence). The CDR3 loop spans 15 amino acids. Trimming took 3 bases from V and 1 from J; bases not matched to a gene: 3.

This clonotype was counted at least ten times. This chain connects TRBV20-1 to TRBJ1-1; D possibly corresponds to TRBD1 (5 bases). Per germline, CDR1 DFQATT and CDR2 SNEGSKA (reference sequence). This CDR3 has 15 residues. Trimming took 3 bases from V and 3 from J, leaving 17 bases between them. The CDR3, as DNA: TGCAGTGCTAGTAAGGCAGGGTTGAGGGACACTGAAGCTTTCTTT. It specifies CSASKAGLRDTEAFF.

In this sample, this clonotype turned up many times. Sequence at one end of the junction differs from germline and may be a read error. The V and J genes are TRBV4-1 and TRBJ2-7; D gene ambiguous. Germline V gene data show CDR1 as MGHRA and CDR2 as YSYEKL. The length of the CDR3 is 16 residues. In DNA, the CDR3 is TGCGCCAGCAGCCAACAAGCAAATCAGGTATTCTACGAGCAGTGCTTC. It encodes CASSQQANQVFYEQCF.

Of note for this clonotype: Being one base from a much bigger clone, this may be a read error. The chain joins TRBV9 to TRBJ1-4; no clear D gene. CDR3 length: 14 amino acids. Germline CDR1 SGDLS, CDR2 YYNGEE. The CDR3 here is CTSSEGIANEKLFF. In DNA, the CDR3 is TGTACCAGCAGCGAAGGCATAGCGAATGAAAAACTGTTTTTT. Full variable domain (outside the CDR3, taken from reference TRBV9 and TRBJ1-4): DSGVTQTPKHLITATGQRVTLRCSPRSGDLSVYWYQQSLDQGLQFLIQYYNGEERAKGNILERFSAQQFPDLHSELNLSSLELGDSALYFCTSSEGIANEKLFFGSGTQLSVL.

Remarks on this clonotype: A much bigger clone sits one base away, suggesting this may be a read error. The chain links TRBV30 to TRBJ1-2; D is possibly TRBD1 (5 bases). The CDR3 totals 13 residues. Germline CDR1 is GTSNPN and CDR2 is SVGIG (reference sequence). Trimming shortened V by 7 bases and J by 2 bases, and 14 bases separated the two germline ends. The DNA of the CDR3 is TGTGCCTTCACGGGACGGATGAACTATGGCTACACCTTC. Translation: CAFTGRMNYGYTF.

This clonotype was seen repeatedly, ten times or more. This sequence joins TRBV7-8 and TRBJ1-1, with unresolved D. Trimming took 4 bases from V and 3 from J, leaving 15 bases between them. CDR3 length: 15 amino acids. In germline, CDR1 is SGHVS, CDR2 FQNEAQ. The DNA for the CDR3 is TGTGCCAGCAGCTCCGAGCCGGGCTTGTACACTGAAGCTTTCTTT. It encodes CASSSEPGLYTEAFF.

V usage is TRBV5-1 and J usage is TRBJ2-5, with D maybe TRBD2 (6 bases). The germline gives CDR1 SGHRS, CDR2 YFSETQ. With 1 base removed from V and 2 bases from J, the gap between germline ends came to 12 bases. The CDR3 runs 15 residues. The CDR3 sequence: CASSLTGSRQETQYF. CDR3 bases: TGCGCCAGCAGCTTGACCGGGAGCAGACAAGAGACCCAGTACTTC.

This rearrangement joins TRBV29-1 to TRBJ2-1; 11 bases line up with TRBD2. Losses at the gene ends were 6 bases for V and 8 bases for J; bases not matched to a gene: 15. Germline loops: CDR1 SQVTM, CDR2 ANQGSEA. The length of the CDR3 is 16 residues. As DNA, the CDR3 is TGCAGCGTCACCCCTTGGGTAGCGGGAGGGCCGGATGAGCAGTTCTTC. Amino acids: CSVTPWVAGGPDEQFF.

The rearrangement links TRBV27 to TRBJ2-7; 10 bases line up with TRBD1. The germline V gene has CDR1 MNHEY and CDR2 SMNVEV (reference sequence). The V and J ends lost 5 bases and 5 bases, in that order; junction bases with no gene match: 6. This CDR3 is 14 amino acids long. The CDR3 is CASSLQTGGNEQYF. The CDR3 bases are TGTGCCAGCAGTCTCCAGACAGGGGGCAACGAGCAGTACTTC.

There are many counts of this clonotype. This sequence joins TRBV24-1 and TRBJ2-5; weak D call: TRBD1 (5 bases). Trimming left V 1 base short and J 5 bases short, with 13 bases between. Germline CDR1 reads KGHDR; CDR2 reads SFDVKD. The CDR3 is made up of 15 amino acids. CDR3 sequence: CATSDFQGLEETQYF. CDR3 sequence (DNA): TGTGCCACCAGTGATTTCCAGGGTTTGGAGGAGACCCAGTACTTC.

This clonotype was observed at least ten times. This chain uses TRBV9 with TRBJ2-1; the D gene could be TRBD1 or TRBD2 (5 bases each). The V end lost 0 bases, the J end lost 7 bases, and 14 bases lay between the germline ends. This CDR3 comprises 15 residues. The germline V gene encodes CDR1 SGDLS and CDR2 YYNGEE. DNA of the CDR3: TGTGCCAGCAGCGTAGGGGGGAACGCAGGGAATGAGCAGTTCTTC. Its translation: CASSVGGNAGNEQFF.

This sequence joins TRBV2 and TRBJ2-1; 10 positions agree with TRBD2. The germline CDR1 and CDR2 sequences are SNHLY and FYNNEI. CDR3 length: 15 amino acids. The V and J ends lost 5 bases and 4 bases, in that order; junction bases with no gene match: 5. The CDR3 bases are TGTGCCAGCAGTCTACTAGCGGGATCGTACAATGAGCAGTTCTTC. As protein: CASSLLAGSYNEQFF.

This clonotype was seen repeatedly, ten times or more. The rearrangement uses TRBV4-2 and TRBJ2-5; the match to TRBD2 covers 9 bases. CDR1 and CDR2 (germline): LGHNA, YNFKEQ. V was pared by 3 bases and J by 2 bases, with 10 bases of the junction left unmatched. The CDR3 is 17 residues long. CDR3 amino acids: CASSHYGASGDQETQYF. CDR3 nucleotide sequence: TGTGCCAGCAGCCACTACGGGGCTAGCGGGGATCAAGAGACCCAGTACTTC.

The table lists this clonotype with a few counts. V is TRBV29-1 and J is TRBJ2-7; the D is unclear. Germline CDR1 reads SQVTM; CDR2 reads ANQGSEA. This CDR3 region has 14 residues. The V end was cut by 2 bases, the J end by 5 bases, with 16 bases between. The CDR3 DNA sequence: TGCAGCGTTGAAACGCCGTGGGATACAGACGAGCAGTACTTC. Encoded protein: CSVETPWDTDEQYF.